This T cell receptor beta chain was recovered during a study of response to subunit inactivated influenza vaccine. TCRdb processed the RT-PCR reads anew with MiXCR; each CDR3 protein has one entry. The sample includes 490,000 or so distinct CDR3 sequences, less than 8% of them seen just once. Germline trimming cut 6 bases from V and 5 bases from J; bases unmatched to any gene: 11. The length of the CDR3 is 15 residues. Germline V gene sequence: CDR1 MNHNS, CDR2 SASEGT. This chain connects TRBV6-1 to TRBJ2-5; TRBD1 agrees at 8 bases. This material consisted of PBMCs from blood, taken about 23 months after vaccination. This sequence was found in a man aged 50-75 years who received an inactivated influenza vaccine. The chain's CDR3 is CASRGLDRDPETQYF. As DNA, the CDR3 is TGTGCCAGCAGGGGTTTGGACAGGGACCCGGAGACCCAGTACTTC.